The rows below give T cell receptor beta chains drawn from one sample of a study of blood T cell repertoires in COVID-19. The repertoire was sequenced with immunoSEQ multiplex PCR; TCRdb's copy has only in-frame clones and lacks some. The table records more than 150,000 clones, roughly 87% of them present only once. The sequencing input was peripheral blood. The receptors were sampled from a woman between 40 and 50 years old with acute or convalescent COVID-19. CDR3s include the opening cysteine and the closing phenylalanine or tryptophan. The D gene is left open where the match is weak. The size field is filled for only some rows; it gives once, few, many or a size class.

j_call: TRBJ2-5
clone_size: -
d_call: -
v_call: TRBV21-1
cdr3_aa: CASSKGSGGRGRETQYF
cdr3_nt: TGTGCCAGCAGCAAAGGGTCAGGAGGGAGGGGGAGAGAGACCCAGTACTTC

j_call: TRBJ1-3
clone_size: -
d_call: -
v_call: TRBV6-1
cdr3_aa: CASSERWGGTIYF
cdr3_nt: TGTGCCAGCAGTGAAAGGTGGGGCGGCACCATATATTTT

j_call: TRBJ2-3
clone_size: -
d_call: -
v_call: TRBV27
cdr3_aa: CASSFGHSTDTQYF
cdr3_nt: TGTGCCAGCAGTTTTGGACATAGCACAGATACGCAGTATTTT

j_call: TRBJ2-7
clone_size: -
d_call: -
v_call: TRBV5-1
cdr3_aa: CASSLRGAQDEQYF
cdr3_nt: TGCGCCAGCAGCTTGCGGGGGGCGCAGGACGAGCAGTACTTC

j_call: TRBJ1-1
clone_size: few
d_call: TRBD1
v_call: TRBV18
cdr3_aa: CASSPKTGGDTEAFF
cdr3_nt: TGTGCCAGCTCACCGAAGACAGGGGGGGACACTGAAGCTTTCTTT

j_call: TRBJ1-5
clone_size: -
d_call: -
v_call: TRBV27
cdr3_aa: CASSHSHTQHF
cdr3_nt: TGTGCCAGCAGTCACAGCCACACCCAGCATTTT

j_call: TRBJ2-7
clone_size: -
d_call: TRBD1
v_call: TRBV9
cdr3_aa: CASSVQGQAGEQYF
cdr3_nt: TGTGCCAGCAGCGTACAAGGACAGGCTGGCGAGCAGTACTTC

j_call: TRBJ2-1
clone_size: -
d_call: TRBD2
v_call: TRBV11-2
cdr3_aa: CASSLGDGLAGTNEQFF
cdr3_nt: TGTGCCAGCAGCTTAGGGGACGGACTAGCGGGTACAAATGAGCAGTTCTTC

j_call: TRBJ1-3
clone_size: -
d_call: -
v_call: TRBV10-3
cdr3_aa: CAISESGSSGNTIYF
cdr3_nt: TGTGCCATCAGTGAATCCGGGAGCTCTGGAAACACCATATATTTT

j_call: TRBJ1-2
clone_size: -
d_call: -
v_call: TRBV2
cdr3_aa: CASSERGHGYTF
cdr3_nt: TGTGCCAGCAGTGAAAGGGGTCATGGCTACACCTTC

j_call: TRBJ1-4
clone_size: few
d_call: -
v_call: TRBV27
cdr3_aa: CASSSRGFEKLFF
cdr3_nt: TGTGCCAGCAGTTCGAGGGGGTTTGAAAAACTGTTTTTT

j_call: TRBJ2-1
clone_size: -
d_call: TRBD2
v_call: TRBV7-2
cdr3_aa: CASSLTSGRNNEQFF
cdr3_nt: TGTGCCAGCAGCTTGACTAGCGGGCGAAACAATGAGCAGTTCTTC

j_call: TRBJ2-1
clone_size: once
d_call: TRBD2
v_call: TRBV7-2
cdr3_aa: CASRSSGGADSYNEQFF
cdr3_nt: TGTGCCAGCAGAAGTAGCGGGGGGGCCGACTCCTACAATGAGCAGTTCTTC

j_call: TRBJ2-7
clone_size: -
d_call: -
v_call: TRBV28
cdr3_aa: CASSPSLTGEQYF
cdr3_nt: TGTGCCAGCAGTCCCTCCCTAACCGGGGAGCAGTACTTC

j_call: TRBJ2-1
clone_size: -
d_call: -
v_call: TRBV7-8
cdr3_aa: CASARGLGQFF
cdr3_nt: TGTGCCAGCGCGAGGGGACTCGGGCAGTTCTTC

j_call: TRBJ2-1
clone_size: once
d_call: -
v_call: TRBV29-1
cdr3_aa: CSVEDPQGAYNEQFF
cdr3_nt: TGCAGCGTTGAAGATCCCCAGGGTGCCTACAATGAGCAGTTCTTC

j_call: TRBJ2-7
clone_size: -
d_call: TRBD2
v_call: TRBV28
cdr3_aa: CASSSAGGLEQYF
cdr3_nt: TGTGCCAGCAGTTCAGCGGGAGGACTCGAGCAGTACTTC

j_call: TRBJ2-4
clone_size: -
d_call: TRBD2
v_call: TRBV27
cdr3_aa: CASSLRFVGGGSDPLAKNIQYF
cdr3_nt: TGTGCCAGCAGTTTAAGGTTCGTGGGCGGGGGTTCAGATCCTCTAGCCAAAAACATTCAGTACTTC

j_call: TRBJ1-1
clone_size: -
d_call: -
v_call: TRBV6-5
cdr3_aa: CASSYSLGAVTEAFF
cdr3_nt: TGTGCCAGCAGTTACTCGTTGGGGGCTGTCACTGAAGCTTTCTTT

j_call: TRBJ2-5
clone_size: -
d_call: -
v_call: TRBV2
cdr3_aa: CASRVQAQETQYF
cdr3_nt: TGTGCCAGCAGGGTACAGGCACAAGAGACCCAGTACTTC

j_call: TRBJ2-1
clone_size: few
d_call: -
v_call: TRBV4-1
cdr3_aa: CASSQDTYNEQFF
cdr3_nt: TGCGCCAGCAGCCAAGACACATACAATGAGCAGTTCTTC

j_call: TRBJ2-3
clone_size: -
d_call: TRBD1
v_call: TRBV29-1
cdr3_aa: CSDADRGPTDTQYF
cdr3_nt: TGCAGCGATGCGGACAGGGGACCGACAGATACGCAGTATTTT

j_call: TRBJ1-6
clone_size: few
d_call: -
v_call: TRBV30
cdr3_aa: CAWSTGSPLHF
cdr3_nt: TGTGCCTGGAGCACAGGGTCACCCCTCCACTTT

j_call: TRBJ2-1
clone_size: -
d_call: -
v_call: TRBV10-3
cdr3_aa: CAISAPLVRERSYNEQFF
cdr3_nt: TGTGCCATCAGTGCCCCTTTGGTTCGGGAGCGGTCCTACAATGAGCAGTTCTTC

j_call: TRBJ1-2
clone_size: -
d_call: -
v_call: TRBV28
cdr3_aa: CASSLYQSPFYGYTF
cdr3_nt: TGTGCCAGCAGTTTATATCAAAGCCCATTCTATGGCTACACCTTC

j_call: TRBJ1-6
clone_size: -
d_call: -
v_call: TRBV12-3/TRBV12-4
cdr3_aa: CASSLGGSPLHF
cdr3_nt: TGTGCCAGCAGTTTGGGGGGTTCACCCCTCCACTTT

j_call: TRBJ1-2
clone_size: once
d_call: -
v_call: TRBV9
cdr3_aa: CASSVGQPYSGYTF
cdr3_nt: TGTGCCAGCAGCGTAGGTCAGCCTTATAGCGGCTACACCTTC

j_call: TRBJ1-1
clone_size: -
d_call: -
v_call: TRBV12-3/TRBV12-4
cdr3_aa: CASSLGLAVEAFF
cdr3_nt: TGTGCCAGCAGTTTAGGATTAGCAGTTGAAGCTTTCTTT

j_call: TRBJ2-7
clone_size: -
d_call: TRBD2
v_call: TRBV28
cdr3_aa: CASSPWGEGNEQYF
cdr3_nt: TGTGCCAGCAGTCCATGGGGGGAGGGTAACGAGCAGTACTTC

j_call: TRBJ2-1
clone_size: -
d_call: TRBD2
v_call: TRBV7-6
cdr3_aa: CASSLEASGGRDNEQFF
cdr3_nt: TGTGCCAGCAGCTTAGAGGCTAGCGGGGGGCGGGACAATGAGCAGTTCTTC

j_call: TRBJ2-5
clone_size: few
d_call: -
v_call: TRBV6-6
cdr3_aa: CASTRLPRGQETQYF
cdr3_nt: TGTGCCAGCACTAGACTCCCCCGGGGCCAAGAGACCCAGTACTTC

j_call: TRBJ2-4
clone_size: -
d_call: TRBD1
v_call: TRBV5-1
cdr3_aa: CASTFGDRGNIQYF
cdr3_nt: TGCGCCAGCACCTTTGGGGACAGGGGAAACATTCAGTACTTC

j_call: TRBJ1-5
clone_size: few
d_call: TRBD1
v_call: TRBV27
cdr3_aa: CASSYGTGGIQPQHF
cdr3_nt: TGTGCCAGCAGTTACGGGACAGGGGGCATTCAGCCCCAGCATTTT

j_call: TRBJ2-1
clone_size: -
d_call: -
v_call: TRBV4-2
cdr3_aa: CASSLTGGYNEQFF
cdr3_nt: TGTGCCAGCAGTTTAACCGGGGGATACAATGAGCAGTTCTTC

j_call: TRBJ2-4
clone_size: -
d_call: -
v_call: TRBV4-1
cdr3_aa: CASSQKVLQAEKNIQYF
cdr3_nt: TGCGCCAGCAGCCAGAAAGTCTTACAGGCGGAAAAAAACATTCAGTACTTC

j_call: TRBJ2-1
clone_size: once
d_call: -
v_call: TRBV4-2
cdr3_aa: CASSQDPTRRDTNEQFF
cdr3_nt: TGTGCCAGCAGCCAAGATCCGACTAGGAGGGATACGAATGAGCAGTTCTTC

j_call: TRBJ2-3
clone_size: -
d_call: -
v_call: TRBV11-2
cdr3_aa: CASSLGSGATQYF
cdr3_nt: TGTGCCAGCAGCTTAGGGTCTGGGGCCACGCAGTATTTT

j_call: TRBJ2-3
clone_size: once
d_call: -
v_call: TRBV24-1
cdr3_aa: CATSNVGAGADTQYF
cdr3_nt: TGTGCCACCAGTAATGTAGGGGCTGGGGCAGATACGCAGTATTTT

j_call: TRBJ2-3
clone_size: -
d_call: TRBD2
v_call: TRBV5-1
cdr3_aa: CASSPGLAGLMRDTQYF
cdr3_nt: TGCGCCAGCAGCCCGGGACTAGCGGGATTGATGAGGGATACGCAGTATTTT

j_call: TRBJ2-2
clone_size: -
d_call: -
v_call: TRBV29-1
cdr3_aa: CSVGRRDSNTGELFF
cdr3_nt: TGCAGCGTGGGGCGGCGGGACTCGAACACCGGGGAGCTGTTTTTT

j_call: TRBJ1-2
clone_size: -
d_call: -
v_call: TRBV5-6
cdr3_aa: CASSFGGWDYGYTF
cdr3_nt: TGTGCCAGCAGCTTTGGCGGTTGGGACTATGGCTACACCTTC

j_call: TRBJ1-1
clone_size: -
d_call: -
v_call: TRBV29-1
cdr3_aa: CSVDQNGNTEAFF
cdr3_nt: TGCAGCGTTGATCAAAACGGGAACACTGAAGCTTTCTTT

j_call: TRBJ2-3
clone_size: -
d_call: -
v_call: TRBV6-4
cdr3_aa: CASSPSTQRADTQYF
cdr3_nt: TGTGCCAGCAGCCCCAGTACTCAGCGAGCAGATACGCAGTATTTT

j_call: TRBJ2-5
clone_size: -
d_call: -
v_call: TRBV3-1/TRBV3-2
cdr3_aa: CASSQGIAETQYF
cdr3_nt: TGTGCCAGCAGCCAAGGGATAGCAGAGACCCAGTACTTC

j_call: TRBJ1-4
clone_size: many
d_call: -
v_call: TRBV7-9
cdr3_aa: CASSLGNSFNEKLFF
cdr3_nt: TGTGCCAGCAGCTTAGGCAACAGCTTTAATGAAAAACTGTTTTTT

j_call: TRBJ2-2
clone_size: -
d_call: TRBD2
v_call: TRBV7-3
cdr3_aa: CASGPGGASTGELFF
cdr3_nt: TGTGCCAGCGGCCCGGGGGGGGCGAGCACCGGGGAGCTGTTTTTT